This TCR beta chain emerged from a study of a mutant IDH1 vaccine in newly diagnosed glioma. Time point reported: baseline, week 1 (first vaccination visit). The treatment is: pre-vaccination baseline after standard-of-care therapy. Germline CDR1 reads WSHSY; CDR2 reads SAAADI. The V and J ends lost 3 bases and 4 bases respectively, with 7 bases between them. The CDR3 loop spans 12 amino acids. Using immunoSEQ multiplex PCR, the repertoire was profiled, and TCRdb retains in-frame clones only, with some absent. This table holds about 66,000 clones, 65% to 90% found once. The clonotype was recovered from a man aged 30 to 39 with glioma. The material sequenced was PBMCs, taken from a glioma patient treated with radiotherapy, temozolomide or both. The chain combines TRBV10-2 with TRBJ2-7; D remains ambiguous. CDR3 sequence: CASSDPSYEQYF. The CDR3 nucleotides read TGCGCCAGCAGTGATCCATCTTACGAGCAGTACTTC.